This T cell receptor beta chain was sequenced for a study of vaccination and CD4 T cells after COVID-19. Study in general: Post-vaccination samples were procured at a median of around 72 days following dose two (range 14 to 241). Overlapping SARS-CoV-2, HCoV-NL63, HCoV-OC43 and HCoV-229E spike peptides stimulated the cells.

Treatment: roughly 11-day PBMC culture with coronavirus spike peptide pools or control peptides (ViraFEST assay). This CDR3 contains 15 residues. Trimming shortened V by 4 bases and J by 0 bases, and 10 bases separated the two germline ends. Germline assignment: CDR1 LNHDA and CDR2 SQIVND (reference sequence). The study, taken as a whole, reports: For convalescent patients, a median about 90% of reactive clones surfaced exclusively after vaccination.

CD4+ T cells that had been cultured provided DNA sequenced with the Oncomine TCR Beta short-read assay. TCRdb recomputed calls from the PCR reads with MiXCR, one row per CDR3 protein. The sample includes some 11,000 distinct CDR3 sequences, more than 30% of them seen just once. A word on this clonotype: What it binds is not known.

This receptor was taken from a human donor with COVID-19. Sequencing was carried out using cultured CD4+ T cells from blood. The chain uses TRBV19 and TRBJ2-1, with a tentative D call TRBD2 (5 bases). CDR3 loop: CASSTTRSSYNEQFF. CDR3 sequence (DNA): TGTGCCAGTAGTACTACTAGAAGCTCCTACAATGAGCAGTTCTTC.